Listed below are T cell receptor beta chains from one sample, sequenced in a study of shared T cell receptors in the human thymus. TCRdb's copy holds only in-frame clones and misses some; the assay was immunoSEQ multiplex PCR. Here the sample spans some 760,000 clones, approximately 83% being singletons. In addition, the sample was reused for a study of human thymus T cells.

Sequenced material: thymocytes. The source is a girl under three years old with a congenital heart defect. CDR3s include the opening cysteine and the closing phenylalanine or tryptophan. The D gene is left open where the match is weak. Rows may omit the clone size; those that give it use once, few, many or a size class.

clone_size j_call v_call d_call cdr3_aa cdr3_nt
- TRBJ1-2 TRBV12-5 TRBD1 CASGLVWGQRVGYTF TGTGCTAGTGGTTTGGTATGGGGACAGAGAGTAGGCTACACCTTC
- TRBJ1-5 TRBV27 TRBD1 CASSCGQGANQPQHF TGTGCCAGCAGTTGTGGACAGGGGGCCAATCAGCCCCAGCATTTT
- TRBJ1-2 TRBV2 - CASNPEGYGYTF TGTGCCAGCAATCCAGAGGGCTATGGCTACACCTTC
- TRBJ2-7 TRBV11-1 - CASSLGRGPYEQYF TGTGCCAGCAGCTTAGGCAGGGGCCCTTACGAGCAGTACTTC
- TRBJ2-4 TRBV2 - CASSVFRGRQNIQYF TGTGCCAGCAGTGTATTCAGGGGCAGGCAAAACATTCAGTACTTC
- TRBJ1-3 TRBV28 - CASRRRTPSGNTIYF TGTGCCAGCAGGCGACGGACTCCCTCTGGAAACACCATATATTTT
- TRBJ1-2 TRBV7-9 - CASSLGRAGHGYTF TGTGCCAGCAGCTTAGGGAGGGCCGGTCATGGCTACACCTTC
- TRBJ2-7 TRBV18 TRBD1 CASSPPGQGASYEQYF TGTGCCAGCTCACCACCGGGACAGGGGGCCTCCTACGAGCAGTACTTC
- TRBJ2-3 TRBV6-5 TRBD2 CASNLAGGTDTQYF TGTGCCAGCAATTTAGCGGGGGGCACAGATACGCAGTATTTT
- TRBJ2-7 TRBV6-6 - CAADPAGQSTSYEQYF TGTGCCGCTGATCCGGCCGGACAGAGCACCTCCTACGAGCAGTACTTC
once TRBJ2-1 TRBV5-6 - CASSLSSNEQFF TGTGCCAGCAGCTTGAGTAGTAATGAGCAGTTCTTC